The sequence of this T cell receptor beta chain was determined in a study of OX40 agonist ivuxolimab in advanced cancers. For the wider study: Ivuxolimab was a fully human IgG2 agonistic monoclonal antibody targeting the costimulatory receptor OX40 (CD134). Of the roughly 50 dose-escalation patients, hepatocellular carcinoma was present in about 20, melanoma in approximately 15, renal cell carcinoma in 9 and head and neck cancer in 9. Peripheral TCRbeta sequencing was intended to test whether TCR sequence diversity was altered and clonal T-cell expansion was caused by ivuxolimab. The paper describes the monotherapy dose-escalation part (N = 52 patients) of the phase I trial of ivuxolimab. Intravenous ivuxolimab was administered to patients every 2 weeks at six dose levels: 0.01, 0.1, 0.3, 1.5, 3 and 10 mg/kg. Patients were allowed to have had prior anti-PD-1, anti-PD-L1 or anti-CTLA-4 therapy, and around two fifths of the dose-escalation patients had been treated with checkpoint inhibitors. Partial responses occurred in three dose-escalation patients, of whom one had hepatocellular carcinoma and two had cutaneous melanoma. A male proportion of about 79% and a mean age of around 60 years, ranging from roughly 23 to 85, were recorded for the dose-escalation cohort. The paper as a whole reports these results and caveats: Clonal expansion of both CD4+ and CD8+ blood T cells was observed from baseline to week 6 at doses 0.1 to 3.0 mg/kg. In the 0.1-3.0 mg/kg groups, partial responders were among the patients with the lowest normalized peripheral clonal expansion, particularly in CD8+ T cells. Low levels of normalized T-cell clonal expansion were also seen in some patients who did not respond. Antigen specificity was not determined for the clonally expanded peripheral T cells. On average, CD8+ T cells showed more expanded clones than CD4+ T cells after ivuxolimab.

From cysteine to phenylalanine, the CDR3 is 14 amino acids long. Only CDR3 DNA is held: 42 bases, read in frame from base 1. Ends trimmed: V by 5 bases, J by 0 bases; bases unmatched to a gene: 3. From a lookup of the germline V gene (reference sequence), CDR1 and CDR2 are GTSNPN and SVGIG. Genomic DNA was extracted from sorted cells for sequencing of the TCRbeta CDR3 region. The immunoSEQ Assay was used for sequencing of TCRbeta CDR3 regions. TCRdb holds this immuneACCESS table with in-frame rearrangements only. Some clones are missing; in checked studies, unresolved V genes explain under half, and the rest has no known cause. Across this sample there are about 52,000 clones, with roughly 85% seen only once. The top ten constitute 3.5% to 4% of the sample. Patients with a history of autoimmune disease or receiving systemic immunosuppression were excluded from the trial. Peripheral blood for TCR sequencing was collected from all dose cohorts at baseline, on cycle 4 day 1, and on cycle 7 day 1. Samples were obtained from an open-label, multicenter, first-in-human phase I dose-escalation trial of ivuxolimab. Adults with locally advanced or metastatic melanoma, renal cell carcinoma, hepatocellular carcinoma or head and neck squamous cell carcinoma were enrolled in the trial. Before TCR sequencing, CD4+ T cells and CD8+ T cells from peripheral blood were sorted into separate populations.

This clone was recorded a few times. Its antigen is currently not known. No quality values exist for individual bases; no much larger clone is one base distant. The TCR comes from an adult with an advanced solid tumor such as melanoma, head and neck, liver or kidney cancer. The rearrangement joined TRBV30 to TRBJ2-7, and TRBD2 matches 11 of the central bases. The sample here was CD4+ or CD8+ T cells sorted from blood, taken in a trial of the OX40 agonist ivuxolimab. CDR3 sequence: CAWATSGGSYEQYF. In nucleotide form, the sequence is TGTGCCTGGGCCACTAGCGGGGGCTCCTACGAGCAGTACTTC.